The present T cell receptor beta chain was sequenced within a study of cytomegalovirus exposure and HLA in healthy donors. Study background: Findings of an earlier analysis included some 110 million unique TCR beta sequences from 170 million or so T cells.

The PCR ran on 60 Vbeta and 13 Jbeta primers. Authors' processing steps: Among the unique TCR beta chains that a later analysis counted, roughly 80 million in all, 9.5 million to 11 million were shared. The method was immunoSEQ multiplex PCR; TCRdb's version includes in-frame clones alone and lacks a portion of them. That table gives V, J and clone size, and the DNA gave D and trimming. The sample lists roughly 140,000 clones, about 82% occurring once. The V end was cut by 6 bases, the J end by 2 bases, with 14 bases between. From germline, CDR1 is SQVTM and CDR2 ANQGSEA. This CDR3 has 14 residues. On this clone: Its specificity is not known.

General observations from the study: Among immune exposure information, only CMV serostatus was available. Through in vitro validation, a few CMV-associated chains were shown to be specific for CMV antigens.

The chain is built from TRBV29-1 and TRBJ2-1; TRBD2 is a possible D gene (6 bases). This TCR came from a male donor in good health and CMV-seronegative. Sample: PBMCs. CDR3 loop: CSVGGPDTYNEQFF. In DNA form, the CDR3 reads TGCAGCGTGGGAGGACCCGATACCTACAATGAGCAGTTCTTC.